This TCR beta chain was recovered during a study of a mutant IDH1 vaccine in newly diagnosed glioma. Looking at the study overall: The study started vaccination 4-6 weeks after radiotherapy alone, or with temozolomide cycles.

Only in-frame clones appear in the TCRdb table, and some are missing; sequencing was by immunoSEQ multiplex PCR. This sample carries 84,000 or so clones, about 81% of them seen once, and the ten largest clones take under 6.5%. Time point described: week 47, end of study. In the vaccine, a single dose held 300 ug of the mutant IDH1 20-mer peptide, along with topical imiquimod. Points on this clone: Its target is unknown.

The V gene end was trimmed by 2 bases and the J gene end by 9 bases; junction bases not matched to a gene: 16. CDR3 length equals 17 residues. Per germline, CDR1 KGHSH and CDR2 LQKENI. The chain employs TRBV18 and TRBJ2-1, with 7 positions matching TRBD2. Sequencing used PBMCs, obtained from a glioma patient whose treatment included an IDH1 peptide vaccine. The receptor comes from a man between 40 and 49 years old with glioma. Written as DNA, the CDR3 is TGTGCCAGCTCACCAAGCGGGGTAGGACTCCGAGTTGTTGAGCAGTTCTTC. The encoded protein is CASSPSGVGLRVVEQFF.